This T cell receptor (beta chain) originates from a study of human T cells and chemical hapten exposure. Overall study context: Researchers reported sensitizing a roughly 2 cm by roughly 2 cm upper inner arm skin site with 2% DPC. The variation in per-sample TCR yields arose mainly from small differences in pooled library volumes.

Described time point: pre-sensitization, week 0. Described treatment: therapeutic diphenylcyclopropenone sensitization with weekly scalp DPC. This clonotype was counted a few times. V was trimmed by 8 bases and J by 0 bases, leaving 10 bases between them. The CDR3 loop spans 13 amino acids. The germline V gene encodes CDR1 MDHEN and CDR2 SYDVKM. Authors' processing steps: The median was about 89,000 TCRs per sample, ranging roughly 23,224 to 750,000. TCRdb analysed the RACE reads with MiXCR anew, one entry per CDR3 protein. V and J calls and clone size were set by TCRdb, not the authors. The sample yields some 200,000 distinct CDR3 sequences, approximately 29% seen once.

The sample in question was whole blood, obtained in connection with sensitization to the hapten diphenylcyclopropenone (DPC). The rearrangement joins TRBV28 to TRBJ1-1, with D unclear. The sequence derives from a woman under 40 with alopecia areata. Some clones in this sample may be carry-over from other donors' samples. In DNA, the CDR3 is TGTGCCAGCCTGGCAACGGTGAACACTGAAGCTTTCTTT. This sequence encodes CASLATVNTEAFF.